This passage covers 12 T cell receptor beta chains from one sample sequenced in a study of metastatic and nonmetastatic thyroid tumors. No patient received treatment before thyroid surgery. MiXCR was used by TCRdb to re-call the PCR reads. The top ten hold 10% to 15% of the sample, which has some 20,000 clones, around a fifth seen once. Sequencing was done on a sample of tumor tissue. These TCRs come from a female donor with papillary thyroid cancer or a benign thyroid nodule (not recorded which). Some clones in this sample may be carry-over from other donors' samples.

This clone was counted many times. The chain has TRBV28 and TRBJ1-5; D ambiguous. This CDR3 is 13 amino acids long. V gave up 3 bases and J gave up 11 bases, with 14 bases separating them. CDR1 is MDHEN, CDR2 SYDVKM, per germline. This CDR3 reads CASSFRWELSQHF. The CDR3 DNA reads TGTGCCAGCAGTTTTCGGTGGGAGTTGTCCCAGCATTTT.

The rearrangement joins TRBV5-1 to TRBJ2-2; tentative D call: TRBD2 (5 bases). The CDR3 covers 15 residues. The germline gives CDR1 SGHRS, CDR2 YFSETQ. Between the trimmed V and J ends, which lost 0 bases and 6 bases, there was a span of 12 bases. CDR3 in amino acids: CASSLAGAGPGELFF. CDR3 DNA: TGCGCCAGCAGCTTGGCCGGTGCGGGCCCCGGGGAGCTGTTTTTT.

This clone showed up many times. The J gene is TRBJ2-5, the V gene TRBV27; D is perhaps TRBD2 (6 bases). The V end lost 5 bases, the J end lost 5 bases, and 15 bases lay between the germline ends. Per germline, CDR1 MNHEY and CDR2 SMNVEV (reference sequence). This CDR3 region has 14 residues. This CDR3 reads CASSPRTIQETQYF. CDR3 nucleotides: TGTGCCAGCAGTCCTAGGACTATTCAGGAGACCCAGTACTTC.

As for this clone: This likely comes from a read error, as the CDR3 has no conserved phenylalanine or tryptophan at its end. The V call is TRBV20-1, the J call TRBJ2-1; 12 bases match TRBD2. The CDR3 sequence is 15 residues long. CDR1 is DFQATT, CDR2 SNEGSKA, per germline (reference sequence). V shed 1 base and J 8 bases; nucleotides not matched to a gene: 6. The CDR3 is CSARGTSGKLYEQFS. CDR3 DNA sequence: TGCAGTGCTAGAGGGACTAGCGGGAAATTATATGAGCAGTTCTCC.

The table lists this clone with many counts. Other DNA sequences in this specimen translate into the identical CDR3. The V and J genes are TRBV7-2 and TRBJ2-1; D gene unclear. The CDR3 consists of 12 residues. V gave up 1 base and J gave up 7 bases, with 5 bases separating them. Germline CDR1 is SGHTA and CDR2 is FQGNSA. The CDR3 DNA follows: TGTGCCAGCAGCTTAGTCGGGAATGAGCAGTTCTTC. It yields the protein CASSLVGNEQFF.

By proportion, this clone is medium-sized. Here the CDR3 reads CASSEGDVDTGELFF. For the CDR3, the DNA is TGTGCCAGCAGTGAAGGTGACGTAGACACCGGGGAGCTGTTTTTT. The chain combines TRBV6-4 with TRBJ2-2; D gene uncertain. Trimming left V 3 bases short and J 3 bases short, with 11 bases between. The CDR3 has 15 residues. Germline V CDR1 and CDR2: MRHNA, SNTAGT.

This chain connects TRBV27 to TRBJ2-7; D is unclear. Germline loops: CDR1 MNHEY, CDR2 SMNVEV (reference sequence). V shed 6 bases and J shed 1 base, with 13 bases lying between them. The CDR3 is made up of 14 amino acids. In DNA form, the CDR3 reads TGTGCCAGCAGCCATCGCTTGGGGTCCTACGAGCAGTACTTC. This sequence encodes CASSHRLGSYEQYF.

This clone was recorded at least ten times. The chain couples TRBV18 to TRBJ2-1; 10 nucleotides agree with TRBD2. The germline V gene encodes CDR1 KGHSH and CDR2 LQKENI. The CDR3 consists of 15 residues. After removal of 2 bases from V and 9 bases from J, the junction contained 7 bases not matched to a gene. Here the CDR3 reads CASSPFSGRDGEQFF. Here the CDR3 DNA reads TGTGCCAGCTCACCATTCAGCGGGAGGGACGGTGAGCAGTTCTTC. Looking up the rest from reference TRBV18 and TRBJ2-1 gives the full variable domain: NAGVMQNPRHLVRRRGQEARLRCSPMKGHSHVYWYRQLPEEGLKFMVYLQKENIIDESGMPKERFSAEFPKEGPSILRIQQVVRGDSAAYFCASSPFSGRDGEQFFGPGTRLTVL.

This clone was found many times. DNA for the CDR3: TGTGCCAGCAGTGGGCAGGGGGATCAGCCCCAGCATTTT. This encodes CASSGQGDQPQHF. The chain joins TRBV12-3 or TRBV12-4 to TRBJ1-5, with TRBD1 matching over 7 bases. The V and J ends lost 5 bases and 5 bases, in that order; junction bases with no gene match: 3. This CDR3 has 13 amino acids.

A word on this clone: No conserved phenylalanine or tryptophan ends this CDR3, so it is likely a read error. The limits of the CDR3 on the DNA are not certain, so only TCRdb's listed CDR3 is given. The chain uses TRBV6-5 and TRBJ1-1; no DNA check was done on the table's D call, TRBD1. Germline lookup yields CDR1 MNHEY and CDR2 SVGAGI. The CDR3 comprises 16 residues, both ends counted. The CDR3 loop is CASSYSTQPPVFSSGQ.

CDR3 amino acids: CASSLDLGWRSGNTIYF. The CDR3 region has the DNA TGTGCCAGCAGCTTAGACCTAGGGTGGCGGTCTGGAAACACCATATATTTT. V and J are TRBV11-2 and TRBJ1-3; D unclear. Per the germline V gene, CDR1 is SGHAT and CDR2 is FQNNGV. This CDR3 is 17 amino acids long. Between the trimmed V and J ends, which lost 0 bases and 1 base, there was a span of 13 bases.

This clone was counted at least ten times. The chain has TRBV9 and TRBJ2-1; the D gene is possibly TRBD2 (7 bases). The germline V gene has CDR1 SGDLS and CDR2 YYNGEE. The CDR3 consists of 15 residues. V was pared by 0 bases and J by 8 bases, with 15 bases between. CDR3 region: CASSVATGTKDEQFF. In DNA form, the CDR3 reads TGTGCCAGCAGCGTAGCTACAGGGACTAAGGATGAGCAGTTCTTC.